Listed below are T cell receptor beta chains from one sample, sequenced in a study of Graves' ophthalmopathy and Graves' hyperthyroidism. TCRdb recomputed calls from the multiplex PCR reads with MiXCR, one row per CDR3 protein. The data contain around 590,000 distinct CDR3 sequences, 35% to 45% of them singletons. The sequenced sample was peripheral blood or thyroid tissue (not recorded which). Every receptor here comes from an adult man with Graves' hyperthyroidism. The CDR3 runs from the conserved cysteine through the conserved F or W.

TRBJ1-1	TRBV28	CASSILDRGATEAFF
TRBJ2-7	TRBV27	CASSLGGEWSYEQYF
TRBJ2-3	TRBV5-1	CASSLAGTSATDTQYF
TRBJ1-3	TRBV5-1	CASSLGAGASGNTIYF
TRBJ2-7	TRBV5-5	CASSLAHESYEQYF
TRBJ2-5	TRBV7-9	CASSLVGPGRVSF
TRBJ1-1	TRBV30	CALRTGRDTEAFF
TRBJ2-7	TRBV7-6	CASSLAGQASEQYF
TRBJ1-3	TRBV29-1	CSVGASGAYSGNTIYF
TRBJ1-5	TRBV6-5	CASSGQAHSNQPQHF
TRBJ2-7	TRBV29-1	CRQGVSYEQYF
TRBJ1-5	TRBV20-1	CSARTPGHYSNQPQHF
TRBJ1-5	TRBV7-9	CASSNTGQVNQPQHF
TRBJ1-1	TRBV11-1	CASSLERGYTEAFF
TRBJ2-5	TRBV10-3	CAISDSRGSIQETQYF
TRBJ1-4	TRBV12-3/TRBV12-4	CASSTPRAMNEKLFF
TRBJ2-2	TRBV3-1	CASSPSDALEELFF
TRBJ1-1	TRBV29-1	CSRRTGDEAFF
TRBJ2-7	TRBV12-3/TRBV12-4	CASSLGTDYGQYF
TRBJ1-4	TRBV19	CASGVAPGEKLFF
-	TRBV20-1	CSARVGRGGDEQFF
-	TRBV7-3	CASSSSMAKGATQYF
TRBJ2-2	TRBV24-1	CATSDNRGNTGELFF
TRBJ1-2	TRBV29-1	CRPGTDLYGYTF
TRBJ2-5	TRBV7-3	CASSPGLAGAQETQYF
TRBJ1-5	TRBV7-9	CASSPDRGWGYRNQPQHF
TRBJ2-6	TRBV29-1	CSPQQGLAGANVLTF
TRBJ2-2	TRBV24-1	CAAHASSRGPTNTGELFF
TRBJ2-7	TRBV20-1	CSARLAGGAYEQYF
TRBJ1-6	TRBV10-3	CAIRKTGEVGSPLHF
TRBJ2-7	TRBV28	CASSPSKAEQYF
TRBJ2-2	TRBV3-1	CASSPKRSANTGELFF
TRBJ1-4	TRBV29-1	CSVVTATNEKLFF
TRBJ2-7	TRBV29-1	CSLAGSPGEQYF
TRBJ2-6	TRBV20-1	CSVEAVANVLTF
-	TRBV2	CASSDVSGGAWGEQFF
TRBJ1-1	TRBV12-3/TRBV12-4	CASSLWGALNTEAFF
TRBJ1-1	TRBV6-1	CASRGGQGVRVRDTEAFF
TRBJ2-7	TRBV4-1	CASSQPGTYEQYF
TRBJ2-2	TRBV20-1	CSAQRGSNRELFF
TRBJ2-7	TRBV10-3	CARLAGGYSYEQYF
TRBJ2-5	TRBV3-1	CASSQIDSWGQHQETQYF
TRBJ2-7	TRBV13	CAGSLAIFDEQYF
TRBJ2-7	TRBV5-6	CASSGTGKGYEQYF
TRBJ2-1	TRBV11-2	CASSLASQVVVYNEQFF
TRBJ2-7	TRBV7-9	CASSLRSDSSYEQYF